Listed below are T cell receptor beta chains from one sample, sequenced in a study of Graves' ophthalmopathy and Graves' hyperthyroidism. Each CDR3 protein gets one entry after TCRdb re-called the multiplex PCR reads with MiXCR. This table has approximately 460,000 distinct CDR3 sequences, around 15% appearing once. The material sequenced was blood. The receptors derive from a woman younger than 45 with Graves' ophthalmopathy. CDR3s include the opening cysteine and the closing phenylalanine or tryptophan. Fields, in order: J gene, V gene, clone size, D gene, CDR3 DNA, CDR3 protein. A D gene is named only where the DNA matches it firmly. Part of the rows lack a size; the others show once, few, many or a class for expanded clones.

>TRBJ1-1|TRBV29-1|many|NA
TGCAGCGTTGATATGGGCAACACTGAAGCTTTCTTT
CSVDMGNTEAFF
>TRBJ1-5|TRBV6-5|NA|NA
TGTGCCAGCACCCAGCTGGGTAATCGGGGCAATCAGCCCCAGCATTTT
CASTQLGNRGNQPQHF
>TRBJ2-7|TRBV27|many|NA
TGTGCCAGCACATCGGGGGTTCCTCCCTATTACGAGCAGTACTTC
CASTSGVPPYYEQYF
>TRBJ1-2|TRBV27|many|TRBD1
TGTGCCAGCAGTTTTGACAGGGGGAAATATGGCTACACCTTC
CASSFDRGKYGYTF
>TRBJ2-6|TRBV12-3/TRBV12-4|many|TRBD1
TGTGCCAGCAGTCCGACAGGGCGTGGGGCCAACGTCCTGACTTTC
CASSPTGRGANVLTF
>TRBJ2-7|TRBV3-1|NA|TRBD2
TGTGCCAGCAGCCAATATAGCGGGAGCTTCTTCGACGAGCAGTACTTC
CASSQYSGSFFDEQYF
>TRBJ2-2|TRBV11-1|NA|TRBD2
TGTGCCAGCAGCTTATCCCTAGCGGGAGACAACATCGAAATGAACACCGGGGAGCTGTTTTTT
CASSLSLAGDNIEMNTGELFF
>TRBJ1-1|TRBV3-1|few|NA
TGTGCCAGCAGCCAAGGGGCAGGGGACACTGAAGCTTTCTTT
CASSQGAGDTEAFF
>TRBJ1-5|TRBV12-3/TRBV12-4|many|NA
TGTGCCAGCAGCCCCAGGGGATTAGTGCAGCCCCAGCATTTT
CASSPRGLVQPQHF
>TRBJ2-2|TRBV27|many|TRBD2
TGTGCCAGCAGCCTACTAGCGGGGAACACCGGGGAGCTGTTTTTT
CASSLLAGNTGELFF
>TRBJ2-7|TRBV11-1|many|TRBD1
TGTGCCAGCAGCTTACCTCTTGGGACAGGGCGGTACGAGCAGTACTTC
CASSLPLGTGRYEQYF
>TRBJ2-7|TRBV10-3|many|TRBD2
TGTGCCATCAGTGGAGGGATGCGGGGGGCTTCCTACGAGCAGTACTTC
CAISGGMRGASYEQYF
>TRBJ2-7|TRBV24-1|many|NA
TGTGCCACCAGCGGGAAGATGACAAGGAGATATTACGAGCAGTACTTC
CATSGKMTRRYYEQYF
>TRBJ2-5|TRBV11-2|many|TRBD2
TGTGCCAGCAGCTCACCATCGGGCGGGGGTGAGACCCAGTACTTC
CASSSPSGGGETQYF
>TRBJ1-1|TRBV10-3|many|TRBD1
TGTGCCACCTTAGGCCTCACAGGGGGTAACACTGAAGCTTTCTTT
CATLGLTGGNTEAFF
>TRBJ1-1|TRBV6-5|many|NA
TGTGCCAGCAGAGCCCTAGGAGGCACTGAAGCTTTCTTT
CASRALGGTEAFF
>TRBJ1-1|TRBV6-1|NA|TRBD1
TGTGCCAGCAGTGAAGAGGGGACAGGGGGAACTGAAGCTTTCTTT
CASSEEGTGGTEAFF
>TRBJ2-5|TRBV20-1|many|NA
TGCAGTGCTAGTGGGGTGTTAGCTAAAGAAGAGACCCAGTACTTC
CSASGVLAKEETQYF
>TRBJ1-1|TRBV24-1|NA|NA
TGTGCCACCAGTGACCCCACCAGGGGAGCGACCACTGAAGCTTTCTTT
CATSDPTRGATTEAFF
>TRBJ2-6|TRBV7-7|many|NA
TGTGCCAGCACTTATAACTCTGGGGCCAACGTCCTGACTTTC
CASTYNSGANVLTF
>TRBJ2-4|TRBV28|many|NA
TGTGCCAGCAGTTTACCGAAGGACATTCAGTACTTC
CASSLPKDIQYF
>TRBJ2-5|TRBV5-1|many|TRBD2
TGCGCCAGCAGCTTCATAGCGGGAGGTTCGGAGACCCAGTACTTC
CASSFIAGGSETQYF
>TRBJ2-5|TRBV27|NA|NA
TGTGCCAGCAGTTCGGACGGTTACGTTGGGTCAAGAGAGACCCAGTACTTC
CASSSDGYVGSRETQYF
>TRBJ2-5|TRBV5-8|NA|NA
TGTGCCAGCAGCTTGGTTTGGGGTTCCCTAACAGAGACCCAGTACTTC
CASSLVWGSLTETQYF
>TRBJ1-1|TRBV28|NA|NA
TGTGCCAGCAGTTTATGGATCGGGGTGAACACTGAAGCTTTCTTT
CASSLWIGVNTEAFF
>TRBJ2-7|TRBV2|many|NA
TGTGCCAGCAGTAGAAGGCGTTCCTACGAGCAGTACTTC
CASSRRRSYEQYF
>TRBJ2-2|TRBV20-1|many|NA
TGCAGTGCTAACGGAGGGCTGAGGACCGGGGAGCTGTTTTTT
CSANGGLRTGELFF
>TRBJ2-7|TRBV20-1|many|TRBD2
TGCAGTGCTAGGGGGGGGGGGACCCTTTCCTACGAGCAGTACTTC
CSARGGGTLSYEQYF
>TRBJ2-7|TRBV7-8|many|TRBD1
TGTGCCAGCAGCTTAGAGGGACAGACCTACGAGCAGTACTTC
CASSLEGQTYEQYF
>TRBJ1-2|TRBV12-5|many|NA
TGTGCTAGTGGTTTTAAGCGGCGGGACTATGGCTACACCTTC
CASGFKRRDYGYTF
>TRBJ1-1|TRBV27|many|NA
TGTGCCAGCAGTCTGACAGGATCTATGAACACTGAAGCTTTCTTT
CASSLTGSMNTEAFF
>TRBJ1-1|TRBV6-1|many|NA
TGTGCCAGCATCAACCAGGATGGGAGCACTGAAGCTTTCTTT
CASINQDGSTEAFF
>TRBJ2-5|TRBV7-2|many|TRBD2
TGTGCCAGCAGGCTGGCGCTAGCGGTCCAAGAGACCCAGTACTTC
CASRLALAVQETQYF
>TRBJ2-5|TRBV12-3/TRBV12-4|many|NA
TGTGCCAGCAGTTTGTTGGCAGACCAAGGGACCCAGTACTTC
CASSLLADQGTQYF
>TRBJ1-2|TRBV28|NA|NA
TGTGCCAGCAGTCCTATCGGGTCCGGCGGCTATGGCTACACCTTC
CASSPIGSGGYGYTF
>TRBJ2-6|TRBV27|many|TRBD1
TGTGCCAGCAGCCCAGACAGGGGGAATGGGGCCAACGTCCTGACTTTC
CASSPDRGNGANVLTF
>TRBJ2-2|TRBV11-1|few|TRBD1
TGTGCCAGCAGAAATAAGGCCGGACAGGGGCCCGGGGAGCTGTTTTTT
CASRNKAGQGPGELFF
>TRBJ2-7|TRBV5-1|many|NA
TGCGCCAGCAGGAAAGAGTCCTACGAGCAGTACTTC
CASRKESYEQYF
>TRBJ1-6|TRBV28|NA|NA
TGTGCCAGCAGTGGGCGCCAGGGGCTAAGTTCACCCCTCCACTTT
CASSGRQGLSSPLHF
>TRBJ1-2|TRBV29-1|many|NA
TGCAGCGTTGAAGGGAGGGCTAACTATGGCTACACCTTC
CSVEGRANYGYTF
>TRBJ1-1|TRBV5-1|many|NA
TGCGCCAGCAGCTTCCAGGGCCCTGAAGCTTTCTTT
CASSFQGPEAFF
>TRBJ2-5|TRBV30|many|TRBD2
TGTGCCTTGGGACTAGCGGGAGCAGGGGAGACCCAGTACTTC
CALGLAGAGETQYF
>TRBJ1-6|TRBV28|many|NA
TGTGCCAGCAGTTTACCCCCTGGCGATTATAATTCACCCCTCCACTTT
CASSLPPGDYNSPLHF
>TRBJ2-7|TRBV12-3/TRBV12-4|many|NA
TGTGCCAGTGCCGGGACAAATTACGAGCAGTACTTC
CASAGTNYEQYF
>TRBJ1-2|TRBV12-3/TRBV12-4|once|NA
TGTGCCAGCAGTAGATGGACGGGGAACTATGGCTACACCTTC
CASSRWTGNYGYTF
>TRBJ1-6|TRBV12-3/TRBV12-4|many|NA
TGTGCCAGCAGTTTTTTAGGATTTTTAAATTCACCCCTCCACTTT
CASSFLGFLNSPLHF
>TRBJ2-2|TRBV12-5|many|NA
TGTGCTAGTGGTTTGGTACTAGGGACGGCATCGAACACCGGGGAGCTGTTTTTT
CASGLVLGTASNTGELFF
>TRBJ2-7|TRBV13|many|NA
TGTGCCAGCAGCCCCCCGTGGAGCTCCTACGAGCAGTACTTC
CASSPPWSSYEQYF
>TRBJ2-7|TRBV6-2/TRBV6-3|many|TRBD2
TGTGCCAGCAGTGACCGGACTAGCGGCTACTACGAGCAGTACTTC
CASSDRTSGYYEQYF
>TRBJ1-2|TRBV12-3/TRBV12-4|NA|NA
TGTGCCAGCACCAAAGCGGGCAGGGTGAGCTATGGCTACACCTTC
CASTKAGRVSYGYTF
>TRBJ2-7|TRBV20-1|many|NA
TGCAGTGCTAGGGGGGGCGTCCTAGGTGGAGAGCAGTACTTC
CSARGGVLGGEQYF
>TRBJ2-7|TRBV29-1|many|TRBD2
TGCAGCGTTGAAGATACTAGCGTCTACGAGCAGTACTTC
CSVEDTSVYEQYF
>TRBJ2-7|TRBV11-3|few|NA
TGTGCCAGCAGCTTAAGGTGGGGGGCCGGCGAGCAGTACTTC
CASSLRWGAGEQYF
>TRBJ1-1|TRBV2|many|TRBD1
TGTGCCAGCAATGTGGGTCAGGGGGCCGGAGGGACTGAAGCTTTCTTT
CASNVGQGAGGTEAFF
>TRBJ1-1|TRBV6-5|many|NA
TGTGCCAGCGACGGGAGGGGGGCGGGAGCTTTCTTT
CASDGRGAGAFF
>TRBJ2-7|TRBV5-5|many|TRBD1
TGTGCCAGCAACCCTCCGGGACAGAGCTACGAGCAGTACTTC
CASNPPGQSYEQYF
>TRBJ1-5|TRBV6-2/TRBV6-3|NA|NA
TGTGCCAGCACCAGAGACAGTAGCAATCAGCCCCAGCATTTT
CASTRDSSNQPQHF
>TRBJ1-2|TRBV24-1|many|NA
TGTGCCACCAGTCTTGGGACGGACTATGGCTACACCTTC
CATSLGTDYGYTF
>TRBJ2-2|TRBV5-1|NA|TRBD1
TGCGCCAGCAGCCCCCGGGACAGGGCCGGGGAGCTGTTTTTT
CASSPRDRAGELFF
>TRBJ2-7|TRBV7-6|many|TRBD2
TGTGCCAGCGGGAGGGGACTAGTATGGTCCGGCGAGCAGTACTTC
CASGRGLVWSGEQYF